What follows are 3 T cell receptor beta chains derived from one specimen sequenced in a study of OX40 agonist ivuxolimab in advanced cancers. Measured with immunoSEQ multiplex PCR; TCRdb has only the in-frame clones, and not every one. In the table there are about 100,000 clones, more than 85% of which are singletons. The material was CD4+ or CD8+ T cells sorted from blood, obtained in a trial of the OX40 agonist ivuxolimab. These receptors all come from an adult with an advanced solid tumor such as melanoma, head and neck, liver or kidney cancer.

The chain uses TRBV9 and TRBJ2-7; 10 bases fit TRBD2. The CDR3 loop spans 13 amino acids. Germline trimming cut 1 base from V and 6 bases from J; bases unmatched to any gene: 1. Per germline, CDR1 SGDLS and CDR2 YYNGEE. CDR3 residues: CASSVRLAGEQYF. In DNA, the CDR3 is TGTGCCAGCAGCGTAAGACTAGCGGGCGAGCAGTACTTC.

The rearrangement joins TRBV7-9 to TRBJ1-1; D perhaps matches TRBD1 (5 bases). The germline V and J ends were trimmed by 3 bases and 3 bases, with 8 bases remaining between them. This CDR3 has 13 residues. Germline assignment: CDR1 SEHNR and CDR2 FQNEAQ (reference sequence). CDR3 DNA: TGTGCCAGCAGCTTTGGGGCGTACACTGAAGCTTTCTTT. Translated, it gives CASSFGAYTEAFF. The whole variable domain, filled in from reference TRBV7-9 and TRBJ1-1, reads DTGVSQNPRHKITKRGQNVTFRCDPISEHNRLYWYRQTLGQGPEFLTYFQNEAQLEKSRLLSDRFSAERPKGSFSTLEIQRTEQGDSAMYLCASSFGAYTEAFFGQGTRLTVV.

The rearrangement uses TRBV9 and TRBJ2-3, with 7 bases identical to TRBD2. CDR3 length equals 15 residues. Germline V gene data show CDR1 as SGDLS and CDR2 as YYNGEE. The V gene end was trimmed by 2 bases and the J gene end by 5 bases; junction bases not matched to a gene: 8. CDR3 in amino acids: CASSVVAGVEDTQYF. CDR3 sequence (DNA): TGTGCCAGCAGCGTCGTCGCGGGAGTGGAAGATACGCAGTATTTT.